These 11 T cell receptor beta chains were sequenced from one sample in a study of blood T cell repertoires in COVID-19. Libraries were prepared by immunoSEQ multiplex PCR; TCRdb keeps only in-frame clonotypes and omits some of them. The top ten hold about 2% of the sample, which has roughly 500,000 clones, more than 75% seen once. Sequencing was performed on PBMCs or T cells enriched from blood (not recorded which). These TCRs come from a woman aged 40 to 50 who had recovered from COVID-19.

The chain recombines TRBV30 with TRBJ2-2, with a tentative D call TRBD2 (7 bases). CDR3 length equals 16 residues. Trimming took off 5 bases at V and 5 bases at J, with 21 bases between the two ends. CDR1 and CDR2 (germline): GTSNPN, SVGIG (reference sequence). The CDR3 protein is CAWHIEGGRLTGELFF. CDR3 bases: TGTGCCTGGCATATTGAGGGGGGGCGATTGACCGGGGAGCTGTTTTTT.

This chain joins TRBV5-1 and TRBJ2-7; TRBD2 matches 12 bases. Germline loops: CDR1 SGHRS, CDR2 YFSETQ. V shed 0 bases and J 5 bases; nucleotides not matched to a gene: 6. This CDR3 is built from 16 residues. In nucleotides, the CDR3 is TGCGCCAGCAGCTTGGAGGCTAGCGGGAGGGGAAACGAGCAGTACTTC. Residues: CASSLEASGRGNEQYF.

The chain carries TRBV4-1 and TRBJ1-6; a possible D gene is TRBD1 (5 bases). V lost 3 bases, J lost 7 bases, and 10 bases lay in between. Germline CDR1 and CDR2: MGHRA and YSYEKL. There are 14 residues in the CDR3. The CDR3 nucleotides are TGCGCCAGCAGCCACCGGACACAGAATTCACCCCTCCACTTT. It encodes CASSHRTQNSPLHF.

DNA for the CDR3: TGCGCCAGCAGCCCGGGACAGAGTAGCACAGATACGCAGTATTTT. Translation gives CASSPGQSSTDTQYF. V is TRBV4-1 and J is TRBJ2-3; 7 bases map to TRBD1. CDR1 and CDR2 (germline): MGHRA, YSYEKL. The CDR3 consists of 15 residues. V trimming: 4 bases; J trimming: 0 bases; junction bases outside the gene matches: 4.

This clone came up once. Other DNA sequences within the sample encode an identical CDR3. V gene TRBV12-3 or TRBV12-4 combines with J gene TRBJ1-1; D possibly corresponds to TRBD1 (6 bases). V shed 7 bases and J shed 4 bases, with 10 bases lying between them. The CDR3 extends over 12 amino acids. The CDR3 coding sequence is TGTGCCAGCATCCTAGGGGGCACTGAAGCTTTCTTT. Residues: CASILGGTEAFF.

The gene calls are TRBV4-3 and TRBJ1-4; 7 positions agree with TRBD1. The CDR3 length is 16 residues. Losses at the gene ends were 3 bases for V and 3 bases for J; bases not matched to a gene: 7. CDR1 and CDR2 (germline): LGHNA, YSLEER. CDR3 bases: TGCGCCAGCAGCCAGGGGACAGCTGGGGCTAATGAAAAACTGTTTTTT. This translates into CASSQGTAGANEKLFF.

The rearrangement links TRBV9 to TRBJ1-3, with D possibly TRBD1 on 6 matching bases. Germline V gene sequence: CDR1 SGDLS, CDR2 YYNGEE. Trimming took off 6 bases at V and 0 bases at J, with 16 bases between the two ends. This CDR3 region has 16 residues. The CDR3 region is CASKSGGSSSGNTIYF. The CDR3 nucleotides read TGTGCCAGCAAGTCTGGGGGCTCCAGCTCTGGAAACACCATATATTTT.

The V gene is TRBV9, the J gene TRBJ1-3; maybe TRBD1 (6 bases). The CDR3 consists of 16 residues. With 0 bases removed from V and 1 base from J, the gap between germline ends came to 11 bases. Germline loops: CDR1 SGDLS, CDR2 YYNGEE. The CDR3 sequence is CASSVDFGTSGNTIYF. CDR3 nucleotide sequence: TGTGCCAGCAGCGTAGACTTTGGGACATCTGGAAACACCATATATTTT. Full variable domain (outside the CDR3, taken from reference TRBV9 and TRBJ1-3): DSGVTQTPKHLITATGQRVTLRCSPRSGDLSVYWYQQSLDQGLQFLIQYYNGEERAKGNILERFSAQQFPDLHSELNLSSLELGDSALYFCASSVDFGTSGNTIYFGEGSWLTVV.

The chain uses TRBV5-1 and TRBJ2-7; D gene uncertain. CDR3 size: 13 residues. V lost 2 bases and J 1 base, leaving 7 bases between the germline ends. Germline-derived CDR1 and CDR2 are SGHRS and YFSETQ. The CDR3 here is CASSFTDSYEQYF. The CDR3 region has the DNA TGCGCCAGCAGCTTTACAGATTCCTACGAGCAGTACTTC. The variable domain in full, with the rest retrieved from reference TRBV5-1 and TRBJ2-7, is KAGVTQTPRYLIKTRGQQVTLSCSPISGHRSVSWYQQTPGQGLQFLFEYFSETQRNKGNFPGRFSGRQFSNSRSEMNVSTLELGDSALYLCASSFTDSYEQYFGPGTRLTVT.

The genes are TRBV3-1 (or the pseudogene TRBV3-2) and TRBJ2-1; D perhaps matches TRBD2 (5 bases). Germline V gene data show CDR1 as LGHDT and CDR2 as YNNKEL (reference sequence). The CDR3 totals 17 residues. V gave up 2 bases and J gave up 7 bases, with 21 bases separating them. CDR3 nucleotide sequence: TGTGCCAGCAGCCAAAGGTCGGACTCCCGCATTTGGAATGAGCAGTTCTTC. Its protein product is CASSQRSDSRIWNEQFF.

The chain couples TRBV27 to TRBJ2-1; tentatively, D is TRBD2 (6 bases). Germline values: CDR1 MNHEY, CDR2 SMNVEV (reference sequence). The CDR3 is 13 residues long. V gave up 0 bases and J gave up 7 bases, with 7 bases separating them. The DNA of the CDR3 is TGTGCCAGCAGTTTATCTGGAGGGAATGAGCAGTTCTTC. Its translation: CASSLSGGNEQFF.